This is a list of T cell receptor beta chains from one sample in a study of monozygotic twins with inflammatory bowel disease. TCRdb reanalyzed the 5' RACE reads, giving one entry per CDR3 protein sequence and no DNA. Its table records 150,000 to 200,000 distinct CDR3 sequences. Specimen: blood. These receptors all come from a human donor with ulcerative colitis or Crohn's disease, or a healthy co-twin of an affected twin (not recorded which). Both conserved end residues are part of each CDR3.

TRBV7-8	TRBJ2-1	CASSPNRGNEQFF
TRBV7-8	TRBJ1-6	CASSRDRVKNSPLHF
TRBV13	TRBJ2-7	CASTQGGAGTYEQYF
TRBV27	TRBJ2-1	CASRSPTSGHNEQFF
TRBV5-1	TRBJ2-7	CASSLTGAYEQYF
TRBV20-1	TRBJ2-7	CSARGVHEQYF
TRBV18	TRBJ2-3	CASSPRGSTDTQYF
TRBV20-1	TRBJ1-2	CSARPGGFGYGYTF
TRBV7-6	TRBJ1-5	CASSLGQGPNQPQHF
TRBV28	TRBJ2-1	CASSLIGWYNEQFF
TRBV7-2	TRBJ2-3	CASSRTGTDTQYF
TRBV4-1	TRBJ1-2	CASSQEQQGIRYGYTF
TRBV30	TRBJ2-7	CAWTRGGPRFYEQYF
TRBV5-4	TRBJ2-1	CASSLANFNSNEQFF
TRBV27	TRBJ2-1	CASSPGTSQEQFF